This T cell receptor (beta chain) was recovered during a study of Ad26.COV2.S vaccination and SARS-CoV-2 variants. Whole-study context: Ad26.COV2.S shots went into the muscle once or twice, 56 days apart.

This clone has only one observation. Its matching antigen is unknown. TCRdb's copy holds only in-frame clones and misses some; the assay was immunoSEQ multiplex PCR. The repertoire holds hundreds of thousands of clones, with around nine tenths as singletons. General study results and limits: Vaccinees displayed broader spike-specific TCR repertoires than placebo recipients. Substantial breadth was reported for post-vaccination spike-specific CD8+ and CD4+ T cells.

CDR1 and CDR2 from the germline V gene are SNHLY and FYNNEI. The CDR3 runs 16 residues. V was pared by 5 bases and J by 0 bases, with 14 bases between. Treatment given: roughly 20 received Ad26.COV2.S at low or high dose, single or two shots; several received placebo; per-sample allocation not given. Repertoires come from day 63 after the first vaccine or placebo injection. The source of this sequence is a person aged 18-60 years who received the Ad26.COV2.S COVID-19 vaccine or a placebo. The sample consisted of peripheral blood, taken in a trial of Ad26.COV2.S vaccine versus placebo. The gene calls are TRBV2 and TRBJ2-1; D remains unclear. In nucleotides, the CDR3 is TGTGCCAGCAGTCGAATAACAGTGAGCTCCTACAATGAGCAGTTCTTC. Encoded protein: CASSRITVSSYNEQFF.